These T cell receptor beta chains were read from a single sample in a study of T cell responses to AZD1222 COVID-19 vaccine. Sequencing used immunoSEQ multiplex PCR; TCRdb keeps in-frame clones, though not all of them. The sample consists of roughly 130,000 clones, around 90% of them appearing once. Specimen: peripheral blood, collected 28 days after the second AZD1222 dose. Receptors originate from an adult who received the AZD1222 COVID-19 vaccine. Both conserved end residues are part of each CDR3. D genes are given only for firm matches. Clone size, where shown, is once, few, many, or a class for clones that have expanded.

j_call: TRBJ1-6; v_call: TRBV11-2; d_call: -; clone_size: -; cdr3_nt: TGTGCCAGCAGCTCTCTTCGGGAAAATTCACCCCTCCACTTT; cdr3_aa: CASSSLRENSPLHF
j_call: TRBJ1-5; v_call: TRBV7-4; d_call: -; clone_size: -; cdr3_nt: TGTGCCAGCAGCTTAACAGGGAATGGGCGCAATCAGCCCCAGCATTTT; cdr3_aa: CASSLTGNGRNQPQHF
j_call: TRBJ2-1; v_call: TRBV29-1; d_call: -; clone_size: -; cdr3_nt: TGCAGCGTTGTAAGGCGGCTCACCTACAATGAGCAGTTCTTC; cdr3_aa: CSVVRRLTYNEQFF
j_call: TRBJ1-5; v_call: TRBV15; d_call: -; clone_size: -; cdr3_nt: TGTGCCACCAGTGAGGGGACCCCGGCCGATCAGCCCCAGCATTTT; cdr3_aa: CATSEGTPADQPQHF
j_call: TRBJ2-7; v_call: TRBV9; d_call: -; clone_size: once; cdr3_nt: TGTGCCAGCAGCGCCGAGGGTGGGGCAGGGGCCTACGAGCAGTACTTC; cdr3_aa: CASSAEGGAGAYEQYF
j_call: TRBJ2-7; v_call: TRBV6-6; d_call: -; clone_size: -; cdr3_nt: TGTGCCACCACCGACCGGGCCTCCTACGAGCAGTACTTC; cdr3_aa: CATTDRASYEQYF
j_call: TRBJ2-1; v_call: TRBV4-2; d_call: TRBD2; clone_size: -; cdr3_nt: TGTGCCAGCAGCCAAGCTTATGGAGCGGGGGGAAATGAGCAGTTCTTC; cdr3_aa: CASSQAYGAGGNEQFF
j_call: TRBJ2-2; v_call: TRBV11-3; d_call: -; clone_size: -; cdr3_nt: TGTGCCAGCAGCCTGGTCCCCTGGGGGGTCGGGGAGCTGTTTTTT; cdr3_aa: CASSLVPWGVGELFF
j_call: TRBJ2-2; v_call: TRBV7-3; d_call: -; clone_size: -; cdr3_nt: TGTGCCAGCAGCTTAAGTAGGGGGGACACCGGGGAGCTGTTTTTT; cdr3_aa: CASSLSRGDTGELFF
j_call: TRBJ2-2; v_call: TRBV15; d_call: TRBD2; clone_size: -; cdr3_nt: TGTGCCACCAGCAGAGATCTGAGCGGGAGGTTAGCCGGGGAGCTGTTTTTT; cdr3_aa: CATSRDLSGRLAGELFF
j_call: TRBJ1-5; v_call: TRBV19; d_call: -; clone_size: -; cdr3_nt: TGTGCCAGTAGTATCAGGACGTCGAGCAATCAGCCCCAGCATTTT; cdr3_aa: CASSIRTSSNQPQHF
j_call: TRBJ2-3; v_call: TRBV5-4; d_call: TRBD1; clone_size: -; cdr3_nt: TGTGCCAGCAGCTTTCAGGGGGCGTCCGGAGATACGCAGTATTTT; cdr3_aa: CASSFQGASGDTQYF
j_call: TRBJ1-2; v_call: TRBV29-1; d_call: -; clone_size: -; cdr3_nt: TGCAGCAGCGAAGGAGGGTTCGATGGCTACACCTTC; cdr3_aa: CSSEGGFDGYTF
j_call: TRBJ2-1; v_call: TRBV5-1; d_call: TRBD1; clone_size: -; cdr3_nt: TGCGCCAGCAGCTTGGAGGGACAGGGGCACAATGAGCAGTTCTTC; cdr3_aa: CASSLEGQGHNEQFF
j_call: TRBJ2-2; v_call: TRBV18; d_call: TRBD1; clone_size: -; cdr3_nt: TGTGCCAGCTCACGATCCGGGACAGCAAACGAGTATTGGTCCGGGGAGCTGTTTTTT; cdr3_aa: CASSRSGTANEYWSGELFF
j_call: TRBJ1-3; v_call: TRBV7-6; d_call: -; clone_size: -; cdr3_nt: TGTGCCAGCAGCTTAGCAGGACTGATCTCTGGAAACACCATATATTTT; cdr3_aa: CASSLAGLISGNTIYF
j_call: TRBJ1-2; v_call: TRBV7-3; d_call: TRBD1; clone_size: -; cdr3_nt: TGTGCCAGCAGCGCTTCACAGGGGAGTGGCTACACCTTC; cdr3_aa: CASSASQGSGYTF
j_call: TRBJ1-1; v_call: TRBV3-1/TRBV3-2; d_call: -; clone_size: -; cdr3_nt: TGTGCCAGCAGCGCGTTGAACACTGAAGCTTTCTTT; cdr3_aa: CASSALNTEAFF
j_call: TRBJ2-7; v_call: TRBV29-1; d_call: -; clone_size: -; cdr3_nt: TGCAGCGTGGGGAGGACTGATACCTCGGAGCAGTACTTC; cdr3_aa: CSVGRTDTSEQYF
j_call: TRBJ2-7; v_call: TRBV7-8; d_call: -; clone_size: -; cdr3_nt: TGTGCCAGCAGCCAAGCCTACGAGCAGTACTTC; cdr3_aa: CASSQAYEQYF
j_call: TRBJ2-5; v_call: TRBV7-2; d_call: -; clone_size: -; cdr3_nt: TGTGCCAGCAGTCCAAAAACCCTCGGTGAAGAGACCCAGTACTTC; cdr3_aa: CASSPKTLGEETQYF
j_call: TRBJ1-1; v_call: TRBV15; d_call: -; clone_size: -; cdr3_nt: TGTGCCACCAGCAGAGACCGTGACTTTACGGGGTTGAACACTGAAGCTTTCTTT; cdr3_aa: CATSRDRDFTGLNTEAFF
j_call: TRBJ2-7; v_call: TRBV7-8; d_call: TRBD2; clone_size: -; cdr3_nt: TGTGCCAGCACGTCCAGCGGGAGTTACGAGCAGTACTTC; cdr3_aa: CASTSSGSYEQYF
j_call: TRBJ2-5; v_call: TRBV4-3; d_call: -; clone_size: -; cdr3_nt: TGCGCCAGCAGCCAAGGTCGGGAGGGGGCGACCCAGTACTTC; cdr3_aa: CASSQGREGATQYF